The clone carrying this T cell receptor beta chain was seen many times. What it recognizes is unknown. Germline loops: CDR1 SGHVS, CDR2 FQNEAQ. The CDR3 totals 14 residues. Trimming removed 6 bases at V and 2 bases at J, with 11 bases between. The data derive from a study of early T cells in non-severe SARS-CoV-2 infection. Study as a whole: Sequenced bulk RNA came from whole blood that was unsorted, and chains were unpaired. Study results and limitations: Clonotype matching in VDJdb favored anti-spike CD8 responses and did not capture private and CD4 specificities.

Each single cDNA molecule received a unique molecular identifier. Each CDR3 protein is one row after TCRdb ran MiXCR on the 5' RACE reads. The table records approximately 69,000 distinct CDR3 sequences, 10% to 12% of them present only once. The specimen was whole blood, collected at baseline. This sequence was found in an adult who was a healthcare worker with PCR-confirmed SARS-CoV-2 infection or an uninfected control (not recorded which). The chain recombines TRBV7-8 with TRBJ1-5; D is undetermined. Here the CDR3 DNA reads TGTGCCAGCAGTCAGAGGGAGGGCAATCAGCCCCAGCATTTT. Protein product: CASSQREGNQPQHF.